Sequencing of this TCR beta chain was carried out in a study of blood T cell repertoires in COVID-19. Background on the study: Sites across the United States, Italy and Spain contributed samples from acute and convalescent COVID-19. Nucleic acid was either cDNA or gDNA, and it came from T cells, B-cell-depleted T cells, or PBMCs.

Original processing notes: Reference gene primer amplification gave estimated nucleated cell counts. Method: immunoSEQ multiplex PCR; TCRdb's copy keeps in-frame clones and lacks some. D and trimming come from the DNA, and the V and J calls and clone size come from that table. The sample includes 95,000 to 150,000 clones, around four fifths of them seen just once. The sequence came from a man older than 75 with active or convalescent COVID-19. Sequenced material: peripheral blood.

The CDR3 region is CASSFDRDILRDYEQYF. The CDR3 DNA reads as TGTGCCAGCAGTTTTGACAGGGATATACTTCGAGACTACGAGCAGTACTTC. The chain employs TRBV28 and TRBJ2-7, with TRBD1 matching 7 bases. Germline V gene sequence: CDR1 MDHEN, CDR2 SYDVKM. V shed 3 bases and J 3 bases; nucleotides not matched to a gene: 14. The CDR3 sequence is 17 residues long.